This passage covers 18 T cell receptor beta chains from one sample sequenced in a study of T cells in Graves' hyperthyroidism and ophthalmopathy. Amplified TCR beta CDR3 regions derived from RNA transcripts. The TCR CDR3 was amplified in a first-round RT-PCR using the HTBI primer set. TCRdb ran MiXCR on the multiplex PCR reads and lists one entry per CDR3 protein. The data hold approximately 370,000 distinct CDR3 sequences, with 17% observed a single time. Sequencing was carried out using blood. Every receptor here comes from a woman under 40 with Graves' hyperthyroidism that later progressed to Graves' ophthalmopathy.

This clonotype turned up a few times. The chain joins TRBV27 to TRBJ2-7; 7 bases are a match to TRBD1. The CDR3 has 17 residues. The V segment lost 2 bases and the J segment 2 bases; nucleotides outside the gene matches: 12. The germline CDR1 and CDR2 sequences are MNHEY and SMNVEV (reference sequence). The CDR3 protein is CASSLLAAGTDTYEQYF. DNA for the CDR3: TGTGCCAGCAGTTTACTTGCCGCCGGGACAGATACCTACGAGCAGTACTTC.

This clonotype was detected many times. The J gene is TRBJ2-3, the V gene TRBV11-2, with 9 bases aligning to TRBD2. Germline V gives CDR1 SGHAT, CDR2 FQNNGV. The junction had 5 bases not matched to a gene; V was cut back by 4 bases and J by 0 bases. The CDR3 length is 16 residues. CDR3 in DNA: TGTGCCAGCAGCTATGAAGCGGGGGGAAGCACAGATACGCAGTATTTT. It translates to CASSYEAGGSTDTQYF.

This clonotype was seen repeatedly, ten times or more. This chain uses TRBV29-1 with TRBJ2-7; D unclear. In germline, CDR1 is SQVTM, CDR2 ANQGSEA. There are 13 residues in the CDR3. V dropped 4 bases and J dropped 0 bases, with 10 bases sitting between them. The CDR3 protein is CSVVGDNSYEQYF. CDR3 coding DNA: TGCAGCGTTGTCGGCGACAACTCCTACGAGCAGTACTTC.

This clonotype came up many times. The chain couples TRBV6-1 to TRBJ1-6, with D perhaps TRBD1 (5 bases). With 7 bases removed from V and 9 bases from J, the gap between germline ends came to 19 bases. Germline V lookup: CDR1 MNHNS, CDR2 SASEGT. The CDR3 contains 15 residues. The CDR3 here is CASISRYGGGSPLHF. The CDR3 DNA sequence: TGTGCCAGCATATCGAGATATGGGGGTGGTTCACCCCTCCACTTT.

This clonotype was seen a single time. In DNA, the CDR3 is TGTGCCAGTAGTTGGGCGTATGGCTACACCTTC. Translated, it gives CASSWAYGYTF. The V and J genes are TRBV19 and TRBJ1-2, with D uncertain. Deletions cut 5 bases from V and 5 bases from J, with 6 bases between. Germline loops: CDR1 LNHDA, CDR2 SQIVND (reference sequence). The length of the CDR3 is 11 residues.

This clonotype has just one count. This may come from a read error, since a much larger clone is one base off. This chain connects TRBV18 to TRBJ2-5; D may be TRBD2 (5 bases). The CDR3 has 14 residues. The germline V gene encodes CDR1 KGHSH and CDR2 LQKENI. Trimming pared 0 bases from V and 2 bases from J, leaving 7 bases between. The DNA of the CDR3 is TGTGCCAGCTCACCACCGGGGAGACAAGAGACCCAGTACTTC. Its translation is CASSPPGRQETQYF.

This chain links TRBV11-2 with TRBJ2-5; D is perhaps TRBD1 (7 bases). CDR3 length: 14 amino acids. CDR1 is SGHAT and CDR2 is FQNNGV in the germline V gene. The germline V and J ends were trimmed by 6 bases and 5 bases, with 16 bases remaining between them. The CDR3 nucleotides read TGTGCCAGCAGGCTTACAGGGGACTGGGAGACCCAGTACTTC. Its translation: CASRLTGDWETQYF.

J is TRBJ2-7 and V is TRBV20-1, with D maybe TRBD2 (6 bases). Trimming removed 0 bases at V and 3 bases at J, with 18 bases between. Per the germline V gene, CDR1 is DFQATT and CDR2 is SNEGSKA (reference sequence). CDR3 length: 16 amino acids. The CDR3 region has the DNA TGCAGTGCTAGAGATAAGGATAGCGGATCCTACTACGAGCAGTACTTC. Translated, it gives CSARDKDSGSYYEQYF.

The chain combines TRBV14 with TRBJ2-1, with D perhaps assigned TRBD1 or TRBD2 (5 bases each). The CDR3 is 15 amino acids. Trimming stripped 5 bases from V and 7 bases from J, with 18 bases between. Germline V lookup: CDR1 SGHDN, CDR2 FVKESK. The CDR3 sequence is CASSSLDLWGNEQFF. CDR3 in DNA: TGTGCCAGCAGCTCACTAGATCTTTGGGGGAATGAGCAGTTCTTC.

This clonotype was counted many times. The chain employs TRBV11-2 and TRBJ2-7; perhaps TRBD2 as D (6 bases). CDR3 size: 15 residues. Germline lookup yields CDR1 SGHAT and CDR2 FQNNGV. V lost 1 base and J lost 2, with 12 bases in between. CDR3 bases: TGTGCCAGCAGCTTAGTCTCCGGGGGAACCTACGAGCAGTACTTC. Amino acids: CASSLVSGGTYEQYF.

CDR3 DNA: TGTGCCAGCAGTTACCAAGGGGGCTACACCTTC. It is translated as CASSYQGGYTF. The V call is TRBV28, the J call TRBJ1-2; the D is unclear. The germline V gene has CDR1 MDHEN and CDR2 SYDVKM. V gave up 4 bases and J gave up 8 bases, with 8 bases separating them. The CDR3 consists of 11 residues.

This clonotype was observed a handful of times. The V call is TRBV11-2, the J call TRBJ2-1; D may be TRBD2 (6 bases). V lost 7 bases to trimming and J lost 7 bases, with 14 bases between them. This CDR3 contains 13 residues. Germline values: CDR1 SGHAT, CDR2 FQNNGV. CDR3 in DNA: TGTGCCAGCATGGGAGTTGGGGGGAATGAGCAGTTCTTC. Translating gives CASMGVGGNEQFF. Drawing the rest from reference TRBV11-2 and TRBJ2-1, the complete variable domain is EAGVAQSPRYKIIEKRQSVAFWCNPISGHATLYWYQQILGQGPKLLIQFQNNGVVDDSQLPKDRFSAERLKGVDSTLKIQPAKLEDSAVYLCASMGVGGNEQFFGPGTRLTVL.

In its sample, this clonotype was seen many times. The rearrangement joins TRBV12-3 or TRBV12-4 to TRBJ2-2; 8 nucleotides agree with TRBD2. V shed 6 bases and J 5 bases; nucleotides not matched to a gene: 11. The CDR3 contains 16 residues. This chain's CDR3 is CASSLRGGAVTGELFF. The CDR3 coding sequence is TGTGCCAGCAGCCTCCGGGGGGGGGCGGTTACCGGGGAGCTGTTTTTT.

The chain links TRBV9 to TRBJ2-7, with D possibly matching TRBD2 (6 bases). Trimming stripped 4 bases from V and 0 bases from J, with 17 bases between. The CDR3 totals 16 residues. Per germline, CDR1 SGDLS and CDR2 YYNGEE. Here the CDR3 DNA reads TGTGCCAGCAGCCTTGGTGGCGGGACCACCTCCTACGAGCAGTACTTC. Translated: CASSLGGGTTSYEQYF.

This clonotype was seen at least ten times. The J gene is TRBJ2-7, the V gene TRBV7-9; D is ambiguous. Germline V gene data show CDR1 as SEHNR and CDR2 as FQNEAQ (reference sequence). The CDR3 has 13 amino acids. V was clipped by 5 bases and J by 2 bases, with 10 bases between them. CDR3 bases: TGTGCCAGCAGCCCCTCACCGGCCTACGAGCAGTACTTC. Amino acid sequence: CASSPSPAYEQYF.

This clonotype showed up many times. The CDR3 sequence is CASSQDVGGRQPQHF. The CDR3 DNA reads as TGTGCCAGCAGCCAAGATGTTGGGGGCCGTCAGCCCCAGCATTTT. The chain couples TRBV4-2 to TRBJ1-5, with a possible D match to TRBD1 (6 bases). The CDR3 totals 15 residues. V was clipped by 0 bases and J by 6 bases, with 12 bases between them. Per germline, CDR1 LGHNA and CDR2 YNFKEQ.

The chain is built from TRBV5-6 and TRBJ2-2; D is unclear. The V gene lost 2 bases and the J gene lost 7 bases, with 6 bases spanning the gap. The germline gives CDR1 SGHDT, CDR2 YYEEEE. This CDR3 is built from 12 residues. The DNA of the CDR3 is TGTGCCAGCAGCTTCCGCAGCGGGGAGCTGTTTTTT. It encodes CASSFRSGELFF.

In this sample, this clonotype turned up a few times. The V and J genes are TRBV5-1 and TRBJ2-1; 7 nucleotides line up with TRBD2. The CDR3 has 16 amino acids. The germline V gene encodes CDR1 SGHRS and CDR2 YFSETQ. Losses at the gene ends were 0 bases for V and 4 bases for J; bases not matched to a gene: 7. This chain's CDR3 is CASSLVSGGGYNEQFF. Written as DNA, the CDR3 is TGCGCCAGCAGCTTGGTTTCGGGGGGTGGTTACAATGAGCAGTTCTTC. Looking up the rest from reference TRBV5-1 and TRBJ2-1 gives the full variable domain: KAGVTQTPRYLIKTRGQQVTLSCSPISGHRSVSWYQQTPGQGLQFLFEYFSETQRNKGNFPGRFSGRQFSNSRSEMNVSTLELGDSALYLCASSLVSGGGYNEQFFGPGTRLTVL.